These 10 T cell receptor beta chains share one sample of origin, sequenced in a study of blood T cell repertoires in COVID-19. Sequencing used immunoSEQ multiplex PCR; TCRdb keeps in-frame clones, though not all of them. Of 90,000 to 130,000 clones listed, 88% are singletons. The sequenced sample was peripheral blood. These receptors were taken from a human donor in a cohort sampled during active COVID-19.

This clone was detected only once. The chain couples TRBV28 to TRBJ1-2, with TRBD1 matching over 7 bases. The CDR3 sequence is 12 residues long. CDR1 and CDR2 from the germline V gene are MDHEN and SYDVKM. V shed 10 bases and J 6 bases; nucleotides not matched to a gene: 8. The DNA for the CDR3 is TGTGCCACCCAAGGGGGGACAGATGGCTACACCTTC. It yields the protein CATQGGTDGYTF.

This chain uses TRBV11-2 with TRBJ2-3; D gene ambiguous. The V gene's germline CDR1 is SGHAT and CDR2 FQNNGV. V shed 5 bases and J shed 0 bases, with 12 bases lying between them. The CDR3 runs 15 residues. Written as DNA, the CDR3 is TGTGCCAGCAGCCCCTTCCCCACTAGCACAGATACGCAGTATTTT. It translates to CASSPFPTSTDTQYF.

This chain connects TRBV11-3 to TRBJ2-7, with TRBD2 matching over 11 bases. V dropped 5 bases and J dropped 3; count of bases not matched to a gene: 6. Germline loops: CDR1 SGHNT, CDR2 YENEEA. This CDR3 region has 15 residues. CDR3 in amino acids: CASSTSGSFDYEQYF. The CDR3 nucleotides read TGTGCCAGCAGCACTAGCGGGAGTTTTGACTACGAGCAGTACTTC.

The gene calls are TRBV7-8 and TRBJ2-7; weak D call: TRBD2 (6 bases). The CDR3 spans 14 residues. CDR1 SGHVS and CDR2 FQNEAQ come from the germline V gene. Deletions cut 5 bases from V and 3 bases from J, with 14 bases between. CDR3 amino acids: CASSLIPGDYEQYF. The CDR3 DNA reads as TGTGCCAGCAGCCTAATCCCGGGGGACTACGAGCAGTACTTC.

The chain couples TRBV11-1 to TRBJ1-3; 7 nucleotides match TRBD1. There are 15 residues in the CDR3. Germline values: CDR1 SGHAT, CDR2 FQDESV (reference sequence). V dropped 5 bases and J dropped 0; count of bases not matched to a gene: 4. The CDR3 sequence is CASSPGQVSGNTIYF. The CDR3 DNA reads as TGTGCCAGCAGCCCAGGACAGGTCTCTGGAAACACCATATATTTT. The variable domain in full, with the rest retrieved from reference TRBV11-1 and TRBJ1-3, is EAEVAQSPRYKITEKSQAVAFWCDPISGHATLYWYRQILGQGPELLVQFQDESVVDDSQLPKDRFSAERLKGVDSTLKIQPAELGDSAMYLCASSPGQVSGNTIYFGEGSWLTVV.

The gene calls are TRBV2 and TRBJ2-5, with a tentative D call TRBD1 (6 bases). V lost 0 bases, J lost 1 base, and 15 bases lay in between. This CDR3 contains 17 residues. Germline CDR1 SNHLY, CDR2 FYNNEI. The CDR3 here is CASSEAGGEASQETQYF. CDR3 nucleotide sequence: TGTGCCAGCAGTGAAGCTGGGGGCGAGGCCTCCCAAGAGACCCAGTACTTC. Looking up the rest from reference TRBV2 and TRBJ2-5 gives the full variable domain: EPEVTQTPSHQVTQMGQEVILRCVPISNHLYFYWYRQILGQKVEFLVSFYNNEISEKSEIFDDQFSVERPDGSNFTLKIRSTKLEDSAMYFCASSEAGGEASQETQYFGPGTRLLVL.

The gene calls are TRBV5-1 and TRBJ2-1, with TRBD2 matching over 8 bases. Germline V CDR1 and CDR2: SGHRS, YFSETQ. The CDR3 spans 16 residues. J was trimmed by 9 bases and V by 3 bases; bases with no gene match: 14. CDR3 sequence reads: CASSSGGEGGSTEQFF. The CDR3 DNA reads TGCGCCAGCAGCTCGGGGGGGGAGGGCGGGAGTACTGAGCAGTTCTTC.

V usage is TRBV6-1 and J usage is TRBJ2-5, with 7 nucleotides matching TRBD1. V shed 0 bases, J shed 4 bases, and the junction held 5 bases outside the gene matches. CDR3 size: 15 residues. The germline CDR1 and CDR2 sequences are MNHNS and SASEGT. The CDR3 DNA follows: TGTGCCAGCAGTGAAGCCTCGGCAGGGGGAGAGACCCAGTACTTC. It translates to CASSEASAGGETQYF.

The chain links TRBV27 to TRBJ2-3; weak D call: TRBD2 (5 bases). Per the germline V gene, CDR1 is MNHEY and CDR2 is SMNVEV (reference sequence). Trimming took off 5 bases at V and 0 bases at J, with 15 bases between the two ends. The CDR3 has 16 residues. For the CDR3, the DNA is TGTGCCAGCAGTCCCGGACTTTTAACTAGCACAGATACGCAGTATTTT. Its protein product is CASSPGLLTSTDTQYF.

The rearrangement uses TRBV13 and TRBJ2-3, with 14 bases lining up with TRBD2. The CDR3 contains 22 residues. Germline lookup yields CDR1 PRHDT and CDR2 FYEKMQ (reference sequence). Unmatched junction bases numbered 22, after V lost 4 bases and J lost 4 bases. The CDR3 DNA is TGTGCCAGCAGCTCGCGACTAGCGGGAGGGCTCAGTAGGTTGAATAAGCCAGATACGCAGTATTTT. Residues: CASSSRLAGGLSRLNKPDTQYF.